This record covers a single T cell receptor (beta chain). Its antigen specificity is not known. Base quality data are lacking; no much larger clone is found one base away. Including cysteine and phenylalanine, the CDR3 has 13 amino acids. Only the CDR3 portion is preserved as DNA: 39 bases, with reading frame beginning at the first base. V gives up 2 bases and J gives up 8 bases, and the segment between their germline ends measures 13 bases. Taken from the germline V gene (reference sequence), the CDR1 and CDR2 loops are SGHKS and YYEKEE. Library creation used the immunoSEQ multiplex PCR assay. A mixture of 60 forward primers for TCR Vbeta segments and 13 reverse primers for TCR Jbeta segments was used in the multiplex PCR. The CDR3 region of rearranged TCR beta genes was amplified from genomic DNA by a multiplex PCR assay. On the Illumina HiSeq System, the amplified TCR beta libraries were sequenced as 87-base-pair reads. Concerning the study's data processing: In a later analysis, 70 million to 95 million unique TCR beta chains were counted across the 500 to 700 repertoires, and roughly 11 million of these chains were shared by at least two donors. To remove PCR and sequencing errors, raw reads were error-corrected and collapsed into unique sequences using a nearest-neighbor algorithm that merged closely related sequences. Alignment of CDR3 sequences to IMGT reference sequences was used to assign V, D and J gene segments. For a sequence to be retained, a match of at least six nucleotides to both a V gene segment and a J gene segment was required. Rearrangements were classified as productive when the CDR3 lacked stop codons and remained in frame with V and J, and all other rearrangements were classified as non-productive. Following IMGT convention, CDR3 was defined as the stretch from the second conserved V-encoded cysteine up to the conserved J-encoded phenylalanine. In an earlier analysis of around 640 of the donors, sequences lacking an unambiguous match to a single V gene segment were excluded. An earlier analysis of 587 of the donors called V segments functional above 56.7% productive rearrangements and segregating when the between-donor standard deviation exceeded 5%. A statistical classification framework was built to diagnose cytomegalovirus status from the catalog of TCR beta chain sequences. In a later analysis, TCR nucleotide sequences were compared against IMGT/GENE-DB human TR gene sequences so that V and J genes could be assigned. Using the TCRdist pipeline, a later analysis assigned CDR3 sequences along with most-parsimonious VDJ recombination scenarios. In a later analysis, each TCR beta chain was defined by its CDR3 amino acid sequence together with its V-gene family, and reads without a unique V-gene family were excluded. In a later analysis, 450 to 600 highly shared, low-generation-probability nucleotide sequences were removed to address suspected cross-contamination and a sequencing artifact. In a later analysis, a clonal expansion index was calculated for each public chain from normalized within-repertoire ranks of inferred template counts. Generation probabilities in a later analysis came from a VDJ recombination model fitted to out-of-frame rearrangements, and those results were checked against IGoR. In a later analysis, hypergeometric tests were used to score TCR-TCR, TCR-HLA and TCR-CMV co-occurrence, with a repertoire-size bias correction applied to TCR pairs. A later analysis estimated false discovery rates by permuting HLA or CMV assignments 20 times. In a later analysis, co-occurring TCRs were grouped using DBSCAN, and TCRdist sequence similarity was added for clustering within HLA-allele-positive subsets. Repertoires with fewer than 30,000 or more than 120,000 public chains were left out of co-occurrence clustering, as were roughly five repertoires with anomalous nucleotide sharing. TCRdb obtained this table from immuneACCESS and retained in-frame rearrangements with V and J assigned. These tables miss some clones; where compared with another copy, unresolved V genes account for less than half of the shortfall, and the remainder is unexplained. V, J and clone size reflect that table, while D and trimming were determined from the DNA. The table for this sample lists about 100,000 clones; roughly 78% of them were counted only once. The ten most abundant clones make up approximately 3% of the sample.

In total, just over 650 healthy bone marrow donors made up the cohort. Cohort members were all nominally healthy when sampled, although unrecorded immune exposures were likely present. The donor tested CMV seronegative, placing the donor among the 350 or so seronegative members of the cohort. A peripheral blood sample was collected from each donor, and TCR beta sequencing was performed on peripheral blood mononuclear cells. The Qiagen DNeasy Blood Extraction Kit was used to extract genomic DNA from the blood cell samples. The data are from a study of cytomegalovirus exposure and HLA in healthy donors (dated by TCRdb to the late 2010s). The study in broad terms: According to an earlier analysis of 550 to 750 of the donors, some 180 million T cells yielded roughly 110 million unique TCR beta sequences and more than 250 Gb of sequence data. Every repertoire in the discovery cohort had been generated on one and the same sequencing platform. HLA typing included class I and class II loci at four-digit resolution. The study aimed to test whether signatures of past pathogen exposure could be identified by cataloging public T cell receptors. Using immunosequencing, the study profiled T cell repertoires from some 670 subjects and related those repertoires to cytomegalovirus serostatus. The number of typed donors differed by locus: 629-630 for A, B, C, DRB1 and DQB1; approximately 520 for DQA1; fewer than 610 for DPA1; and roughly 470 for DPB1. Among some 410 genotyped donors of the cohort, an average of approximately 220,000 unique TCR beta nucleotide sequences was sequenced per donor, of which approximately 19% were non-productive. An earlier analysis of 587 of the donors used high-throughput TCR beta sequencing to judge whether each TCR beta V gene segment behaved as functional or pseudogenic. A later analysis re-analyzed previously published TCR beta repertoires from roughly 690 donors and added high-resolution HLA genotyping to study TCR occurrence patterns. To predict cytomegalovirus infection status, the study combined high-throughput TCR immunosequencing, statistical association of individual TCRs with disease status, and machine learning. Among the roughly 390 genotyped donors, about 83% belonged to the genetic ancestry cluster associated with self-reported Caucasian donors. Donor age, sex, ethnicity and CMV serostatus were compiled alongside the repertoire data. Four or five DR-DQ haplotypes were handled as single units for association and clustering because linkage in the cohort was strong. A later genetic analysis took genome-wide SNP genotypes for about 65% of the roughly 670 donors and used that subset as a discovery cohort. An early release covering about 600 HLA-typed donors comprised 300 to 350 gigabases of sequencing data and around 80 million unique TCR sequences. A separate validation cohort of approximately 120 different subjects was used in addition to the roughly 620-subject first cohort. Rather than using new phenotypic data, the later analysis identified candidate immune exposures from TCR beta sequences and from how often those sequences occurred across donors.

Study-wide conclusions, independent of this receptor: The presence/absence analyses assumed that sequencing depth was roughly uniform across donors, and that assumption may not be true. Three of the identified cytomegalovirus-associated TCR beta chains were confirmed in vitro to be specific for cytomegalovirus antigens. Because the 87-base-pair reads could not distinguish some IMGT-functional V segments, including TRBV6-2 and TRBV6-3, those segments were excluded. A later analysis found that HLA-associated TCR beta chains were more clonally expanded and had lower generation probabilities than equally common non-associated chains. About 15 rarely observed V segments, including chromosome 9 orphons, were excluded from the earlier analysis of several hundred of the donors because counts were too low. According to a later analysis, TCR association rates differed among HLA loci, with DRB1 alleles showing the most associated TCRs and HLA-C alleles showing the fewest. Cytomegalovirus status was reported to be diagnosed by the classifier with high specificity and sensitivity in both the original and validation cohorts. The cohort was sequenced for TCR beta chains only, and without alpha or paired-chain data the features that could be detected were limited. Linkage disequilibrium might explain the correlated functional status among segregating V segments, but an unknown experimental factor could not be excluded. The study gave a list of some 150 TCR beta chains associated with cytomegalovirus. In a later analysis, some 17,000 TCR beta sequences were associated with specific HLA alleles at a false discovery rate of 0.05. The authors suggested that the approach could potentially be extended to other disease states and immunological phenotypes. A later genetic analysis reported fewer N-insertions in productive TCRs among donors in an Asian-associated ancestry cluster than the approximately 700-donor mean. Because HLA typing was missing for some donors at each locus, association tests included only the typed subset. For the cohort, immune exposure information was limited to CMV serostatus. When HLA alleles, especially DR and DQ, strongly co-occurred, TCR associations were difficult to assign to individual alleles. A further reported finding was that TCR beta sequences accurately predicted the HLA-A and HLA-B alleles for most subjects in the first cohort. A cluster of highly shared sequence variants was judged likely to be a technical artifact of the sequencing pipeline. According to a later analysis, parvovirus B19, influenza, CMV and Epstein-Barr virus appeared linked to several top co-occurrence clusters. Most TCR sequences were seen in very few donors, while some public TCRs were found in many individuals. An association between a missense DCLRE1C variant and V-gene and J-gene trimming of TCR beta chains was found in a later genetic analysis and replicated in an independent cohort. An earlier analysis of approximately 570 of the donors showed that most TCR beta V segments appeared in productive rearrangements either about 87% or about 30% of the time, which broadly matched IMGT annotations. A later analysis found that most CMV-associated TCR beta chains appeared HLA-restricted, with HLA associations seemingly driven largely by CMV exposure.

The sequence came from a woman between 35 and 50 years old in good health and CMV-seronegative. This chain is built from TRBV5-5 and TRBJ1-2, with no reliable assignment of the D segment. Sequenced material: PBMCs. In nucleotide form, the sequence is TGTGCCAGCAGCTTTATGGGTGAGAGGGGCTACACCTTC. Its translation is CASSFMGERGYTF.